This TCR beta chain is from a study of cytomegalovirus exposure and HLA in healthy donors. The donors gave bone marrow, and they were healthy. Researchers ran the PCR with 60 Vbeta and 13 Jbeta primers. Measured with immunoSEQ multiplex PCR; TCRdb has only the in-frame clones, and not every one. The data show some 110,000 clones, with 65% to 80% seen just once and around 14% held by the top ten. This CDR3 comprises 17 residues. Germline CDR1 and CDR2: SGHRS and YFSETQ. Trimming removed 4 bases at V and 0 bases at J, with 18 bases between. Sample: PBMCs. The origin of this receptor is a woman aged 55-69 years in good health and CMV-seropositive. The rearrangement joins TRBV5-1 to TRBJ2-3; possible D gene TRBD2, 7 bases. The CDR3 DNA is TGCGCCAGCAGCCCCCGGAGGGGGACTACTAGCACAGATACGCAGTATTTT. Protein product: CASSPRRGTTSTDTQYF.